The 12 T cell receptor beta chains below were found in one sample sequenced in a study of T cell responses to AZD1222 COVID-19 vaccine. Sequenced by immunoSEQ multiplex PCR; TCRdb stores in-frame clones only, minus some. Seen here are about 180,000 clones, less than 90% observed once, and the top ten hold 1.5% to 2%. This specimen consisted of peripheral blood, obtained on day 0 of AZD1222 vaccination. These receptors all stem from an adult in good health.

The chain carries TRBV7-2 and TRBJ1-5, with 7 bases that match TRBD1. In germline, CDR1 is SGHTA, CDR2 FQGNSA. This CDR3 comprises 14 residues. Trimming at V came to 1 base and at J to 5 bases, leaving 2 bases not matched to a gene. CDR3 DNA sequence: TGTGCCAGCAGCTTAGAGACAGGGTATCAGCCCCAGCATTTT. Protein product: CASSLETGYQPQHF. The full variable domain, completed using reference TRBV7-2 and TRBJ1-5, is GAGVSQSPSNKVTEKGKDVELRCDPISGHTALYWYRQSLGQGLEFLIYFQGNSAPDKSGLPSDRFSAERTGGSVSTLTIQRTQQEDSAVYLCASSLETGYQPQHFGDGTRLSIL.

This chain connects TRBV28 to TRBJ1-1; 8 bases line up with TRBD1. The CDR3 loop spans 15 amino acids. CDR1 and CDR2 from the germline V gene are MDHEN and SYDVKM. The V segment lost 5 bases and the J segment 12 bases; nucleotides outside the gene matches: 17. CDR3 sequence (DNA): TGTGCCAGCAGTCAACGACGGACAGGGACCCTTTCTCCTTTCTTT. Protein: CASSQRRTGTLSPFF.

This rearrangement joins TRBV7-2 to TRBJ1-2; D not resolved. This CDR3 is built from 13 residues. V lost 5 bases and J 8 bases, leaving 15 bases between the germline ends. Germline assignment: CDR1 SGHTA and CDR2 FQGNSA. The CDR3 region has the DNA TGTGCCAGCAGCCAATCCTCGACGTGGGGCTACACCTTC. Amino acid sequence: CASSQSSTWGYTF.

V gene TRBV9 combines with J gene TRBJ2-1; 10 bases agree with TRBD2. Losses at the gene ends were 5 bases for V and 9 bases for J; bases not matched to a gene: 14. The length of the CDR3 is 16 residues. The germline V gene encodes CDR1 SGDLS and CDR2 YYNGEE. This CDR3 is CASRDTGLAAKSEQFF. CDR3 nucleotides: TGTGCCAGCAGAGACACCGGACTAGCGGCAAAGAGTGAGCAGTTCTTC.

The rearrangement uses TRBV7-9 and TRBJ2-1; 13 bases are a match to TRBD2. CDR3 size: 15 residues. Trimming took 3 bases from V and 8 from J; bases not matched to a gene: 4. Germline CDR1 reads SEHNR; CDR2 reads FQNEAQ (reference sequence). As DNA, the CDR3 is TGTGCCAGCAGCTTCCGGACTAGCGGGAGCTATGAGCAGTTCTTC. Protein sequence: CASSFRTSGSYEQFF.

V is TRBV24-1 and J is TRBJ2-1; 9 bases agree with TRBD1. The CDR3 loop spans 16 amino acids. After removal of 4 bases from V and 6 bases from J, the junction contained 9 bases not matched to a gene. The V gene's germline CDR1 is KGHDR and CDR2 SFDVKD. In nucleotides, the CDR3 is TGTGCCACCAGTGACCCAGGACAGGGGACCCGCAATGAGCAGTTCTTC. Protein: CATSDPGQGTRNEQFF.

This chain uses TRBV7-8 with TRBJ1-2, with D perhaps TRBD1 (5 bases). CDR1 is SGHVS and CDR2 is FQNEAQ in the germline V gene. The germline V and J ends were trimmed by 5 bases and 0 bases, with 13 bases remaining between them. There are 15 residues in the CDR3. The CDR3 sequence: CASSPVGGANYGYTF. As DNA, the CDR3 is TGTGCCAGCAGCCCAGTGGGGGGAGCTAACTATGGCTACACCTTC.

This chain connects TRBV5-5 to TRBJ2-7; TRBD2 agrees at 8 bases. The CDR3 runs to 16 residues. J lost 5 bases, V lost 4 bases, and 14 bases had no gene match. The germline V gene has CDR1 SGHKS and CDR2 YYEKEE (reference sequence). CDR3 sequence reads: CASSGRGAGVFNEQYF. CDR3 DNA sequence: TGTGCCAGCAGCGGGAGGGGAGCGGGAGTGTTTAACGAGCAGTACTTC.

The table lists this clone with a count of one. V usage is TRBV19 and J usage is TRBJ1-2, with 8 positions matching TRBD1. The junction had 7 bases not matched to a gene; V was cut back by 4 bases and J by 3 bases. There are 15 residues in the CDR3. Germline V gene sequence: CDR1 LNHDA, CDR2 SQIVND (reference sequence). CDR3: CASSTYQDRDYGYTF. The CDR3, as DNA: TGTGCCAGTAGTACCTATCAGGACAGGGACTATGGCTACACCTTC.

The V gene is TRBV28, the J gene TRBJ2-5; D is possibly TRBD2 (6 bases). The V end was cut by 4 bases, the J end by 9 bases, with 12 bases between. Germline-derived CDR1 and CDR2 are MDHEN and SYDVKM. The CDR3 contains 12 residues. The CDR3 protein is CASSSGVQSQYF. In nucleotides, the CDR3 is TGTGCCAGCAGTTCGGGGGTTCAGTCCCAGTACTTC. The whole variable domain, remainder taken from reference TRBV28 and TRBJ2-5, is DVKVTQSSRYLVKRTGEKVFLECVQDMDHENMFWYRQDPGLGLRLIYFSYDVKMKEKGDIPEGYSVSREKKERFSLILESASTNQTSMYLCASSSGVQSQYFGPGTRLLVL.

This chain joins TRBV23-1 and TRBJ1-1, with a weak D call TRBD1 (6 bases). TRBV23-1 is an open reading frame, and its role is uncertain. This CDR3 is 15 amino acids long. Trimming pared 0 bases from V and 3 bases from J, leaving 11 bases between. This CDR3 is CASSQSWGLDTEAFF. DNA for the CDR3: TGCGCCAGCAGTCAATCCTGGGGGCTGGACACTGAAGCTTTCTTT.

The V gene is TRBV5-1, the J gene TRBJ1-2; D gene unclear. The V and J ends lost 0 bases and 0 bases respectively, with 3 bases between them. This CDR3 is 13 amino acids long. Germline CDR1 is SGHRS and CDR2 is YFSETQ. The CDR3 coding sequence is TGCGCCAGCAGCTTGGACACTAACTATGGCTACACCTTC. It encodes CASSLDTNYGYTF.